The subject of this entry is one TCR beta chain. This clone was observed a single time. No cognate antigen has been identified for it. Qualities for individual bases were not recorded, and no much larger clone is one base off. As encoded in the germline V gene (reference sequence), CDR1 is MNHEY while CDR2 is SMNVEV. Clipping removes 5 bases from V and 7 bases from J, with 8 as the unmatched junction base count. The cysteine opens and the phenylalanine closes a CDR3 of 15 amino acids. The kept DNA is CDR3 alone, 45 bases in frame from the first base. Library prep was done by the immunoSEQ multiplex PCR assay. For the multiplex PCR, a mixture combining 60 forward primers for TCR Vbeta segments and 13 reverse primers for TCR Jbeta segments was used. The CDR3 region of rearranged TCR beta genes was amplified from genomic DNA by a multiplex PCR assay. The Illumina HiSeq System was used to sequence the amplified TCR beta libraries as 87-base-pair reads. The study's processing was this. A later analysis tallied 75 million to 95 million unique TCR beta chains across the 650 to 750 repertoires, and around 10 million of those chains were shared by two or more donors. Raw reads were error-corrected and collapsed into unique sequences by a nearest-neighbor algorithm in which closely related sequences were merged to remove PCR and sequencing errors. To assign V, D and J gene segments, CDR3 sequences were aligned to IMGT reference sequences. Each retained sequence needed at least a six-nucleotide match to both a V gene segment and a J gene segment. A rearrangement was called productive if the CDR3 had no stop codons and remained in frame with V and J, and every other rearrangement was called non-productive. Following IMGT convention, CDR3 was defined as the stretch from the second conserved V-encoded cysteine up to the conserved J-encoded phenylalanine. The earlier analysis of 500 to 750 of the donors excluded any sequence lacking an unambiguous match to a single V gene segment. In an earlier analysis of 450 to 750 of the donors, a V segment was called functional when productive rearrangements were above 56.7%, and segregating when the standard deviation between donors exceeded 5%. A statistical classification framework was built for diagnosing cytomegalovirus status from the catalog of TCR beta chain sequences. In a later analysis, TCR nucleotide sequences were compared against IMGT/GENE-DB human TR gene sequences so that V and J genes could be assigned. A later analysis assigned CDR3 sequences and most-parsimonious VDJ recombination scenarios with the TCRdist pipeline. In a later analysis, each TCR beta chain was defined by its CDR3 amino acid sequence together with its V-gene family, and reads without a unique V-gene family were excluded. A later analysis removed 592 highly shared, low-generation-probability nucleotide sequences to deal with suspected cross-contamination and a sequencing artifact. A later analysis calculated a clonal expansion index for each public chain from normalized within-repertoire ranks of inferred template counts. A later analysis computed generation probabilities with a VDJ recombination model fitted to out-of-frame rearrangements, and checked the results against IGoR. In a later analysis, hypergeometric tests were used to score TCR-TCR, TCR-HLA and TCR-CMV co-occurrence, with a repertoire-size bias correction applied to TCR pairs. To estimate false discovery rates, a later analysis permuted the HLA or CMV assignments 20 times. A later analysis grouped co-occurring TCRs with DBSCAN, adding TCRdist sequence similarity when clustering within HLA-allele-positive subsets. For co-occurrence clustering, repertoires with fewer than 30,000 or more than 120,000 public chains were excluded, along with four or five repertoires with anomalous nucleotide sharing. TCRdb limited this immuneACCESS table to in-frame rearrangements with V and J called. A share of clones is missing; checked studies link under half to unresolved V genes, and the rest is unexplained. The V and J calls and the clone size are those of that table, but D and trimming were determined from the DNA. Here the sample has around 200,000 clones; 70% to 85% occur a single time. Roughly 3.5% of the sample is taken by the ten largest.

The data originate from a study of cytomegalovirus exposure and HLA in healthy donors (TCRdb year 2017). Study-wide context: An earlier analysis of 587 of the donors reported about 300 Gb of sequence data and around 120 million unique TCR beta sequences obtained from 180 million or so T cells. An early release covering 500 to 750 HLA-typed donors comprised approximately 300 gigabases of sequencing data and approximately 80 million unique TCR sequences. The genetic ancestry cluster associated with self-reported Caucasian donors included roughly 84% of the roughly 360 genotyped donors. The aim of the study was to test whether cataloging public T cell receptors could identify signatures of past pathogen exposure. The T cell repertoires of some 700 subjects were profiled by immunosequencing and related to cytomegalovirus serostatus. In addition to the first cohort of 666 subjects, a separate validation cohort of approximately 130 different subjects was used. To predict cytomegalovirus infection status, the study combined high-throughput TCR immunosequencing, statistical association of individual TCRs with disease status, and machine learning. To study patterns of TCR occurrence, a later analysis re-analyzed previously published TCR beta repertoires from 666 donors and added high-resolution HLA genotyping. In the later analysis, no new phenotypic data were used to find candidate immune exposures; instead, reliance was placed on TCR beta sequences and their occurrence across donors. In an earlier analysis of roughly 580 of the donors, high-throughput TCR beta sequencing was used to judge whether each TCR beta V gene segment behaved as functional or pseudogenic. Donor age, sex, ethnicity and CMV serostatus were compiled alongside the repertoire data. A later genetic analysis used genome-wide SNP genotypes for about 55% of the 666 donors, treating that subset as a discovery cohort. All discovery cohort repertoires had been generated on a single sequencing platform. HLA typing included class I and class II loci at four-digit resolution. Typing coverage differed by locus: A, B, C, DRB1 and DQB1 were typed in about 629-640 donors, DQA1 in 500 to 550, DPA1 in some 610, and DPB1 in around 490. Four to six DR-DQ haplotypes were handled as single units for association and clustering because linkage in the cohort was strong. Among around 400 genotyped donors of the cohort, an average of 235,054 unique TCR beta nucleotide sequences were sequenced per donor, around 20% of them non-productive. The paper as a whole reports these results and caveats: A further reported finding was that TCR beta sequences accurately predicted the HLA-A and HLA-B alleles for most subjects in the first cohort. In a later genetic analysis, a missense DCLRE1C variant was associated with V-gene and J-gene trimming of TCR beta chains, and the association was replicated in an independent cohort. In a later analysis, TCR association rates were found to vary across HLA loci, with the most associated TCRs seen for DRB1 alleles and the fewest for HLA-C alleles. HLA typing was unavailable for some donors at each locus, so association tests used only the typed subset. Some IMGT-functional V segments, including TRBV6-2 and TRBV6-3, could not be told apart with the 87-base-pair reads, so those segments were excluded. The sequencing pipeline was judged likely to have produced a cluster of highly shared sequence variants as a technical artifact. Assigning TCR associations to individual alleles was difficult when HLA alleles, especially DR and DQ, strongly co-occurred. In this cohort, only TCR beta chains were sequenced, and detectable features were limited by the absence of alpha or paired-chain data. CMV serostatus was the only immune exposure information available for the cohort. In a later analysis, several top co-occurrence clusters were reported to appear linked to parvovirus B19, influenza, CMV and Epstein-Barr virus. The earlier analysis of 450 to 700 of the donors excluded fewer than 20 rarely observed V segments, including chromosome 9 orphons, because counts were too low. According to a later analysis, most CMV-associated TCR beta chains appeared to be HLA-restricted, and the HLA associations seemed to be driven largely by CMV exposure. Most TCR sequences were observed very rarely across donors, whereas some public TCRs were present in many individuals. Compared with the roughly 670-donor mean, donors in an Asian-associated ancestry cluster had fewer N-insertions in productive TCRs, according to a later genetic analysis. A total of roughly 160 TCR beta chains were listed by the study as associated with cytomegalovirus. At a false discovery rate of 0.05, a later analysis linked some 18,000 TCR beta sequences to specific HLA alleles. The authors suggested that the approach could potentially be generalized to other disease states and immunological phenotypes. The classifier was reported to diagnose cytomegalovirus status with high specificity and sensitivity in both the original and validation cohorts. Compared with equally common non-associated chains, HLA-associated TCR beta chains in a later analysis were more clonally expanded and had lower generation probabilities. Presence/absence analyses assumed roughly uniform sequencing depth across donors, an assumption that may not hold. In vitro tests confirmed that three of the cytomegalovirus-associated TCR beta chains recognize cytomegalovirus antigens. Broadly in line with IMGT annotations, most TCR beta V segments showed up in productive rearrangements about 87% or about 30% of the time in an earlier analysis of several hundred of the donors. Correlated functional status among segregating V segments might be attributable to linkage disequilibrium, but an unknown experimental factor could not be ruled out.

The cohort consisted of 600 or so healthy bone marrow donors. At the time of sampling, every cohort member was nominally healthy, though immune exposures that went unrecorded were likely present. The donor was CMV seropositive and was included in the group of approximately 310 seropositive cohort members. Each donor provided a peripheral blood sample, and peripheral blood mononuclear cells were used for TCR beta sequencing. Genomic DNA was extracted from the blood cell samples with the Qiagen DNeasy Blood Extraction Kit. The sequence came from a woman between 55 and 75 years old in good health and CMV-seropositive. Sequencing used PBMCs. The rearranged chain carries TRBV27 and TRBJ1-6, with 7 middle bases fitting TRBD1. The CDR3 protein: CASSEKTGRNSPLHF. The DNA sequence is given as TGTGCCAGCAGTGAAAAGACAGGGAGGAATTCACCCCTCCACTTT.